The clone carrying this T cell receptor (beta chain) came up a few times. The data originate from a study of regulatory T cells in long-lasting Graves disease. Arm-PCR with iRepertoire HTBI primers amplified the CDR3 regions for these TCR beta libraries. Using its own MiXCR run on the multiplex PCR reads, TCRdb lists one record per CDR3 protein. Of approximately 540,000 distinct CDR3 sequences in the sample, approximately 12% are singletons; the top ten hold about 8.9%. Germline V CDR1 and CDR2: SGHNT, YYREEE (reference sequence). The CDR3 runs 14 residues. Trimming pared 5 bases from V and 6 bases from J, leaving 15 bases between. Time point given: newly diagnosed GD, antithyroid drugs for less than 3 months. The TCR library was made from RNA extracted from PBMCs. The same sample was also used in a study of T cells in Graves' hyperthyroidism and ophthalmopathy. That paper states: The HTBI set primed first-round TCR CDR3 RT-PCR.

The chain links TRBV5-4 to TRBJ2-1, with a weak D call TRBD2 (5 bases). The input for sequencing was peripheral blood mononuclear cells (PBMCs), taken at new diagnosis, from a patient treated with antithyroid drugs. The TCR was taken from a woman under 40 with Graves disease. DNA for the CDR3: TGTGCCAGCAGTTCCGCTCGGGGAGTCAATGAGCAGTTCTTC. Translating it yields CASSSARGVNEQFF.